This TCR beta chain was identified in a study of CD8+ T cells in alopecia areata. Study-wide context: Treatment of the treated patients consisted of oral tofacitinib, 5 to 10 mg twice daily. The study, taken as a whole, reports: With patients, TCR sharing proved less clear than in mice, a difference possibly related to HLA. Researchers report lesional scalp, most notably alopecia totalis/universalis, outstripped normal scalp in clonality.

Sampling of alopecia areata patients yielded lesional scalp punch biopsies as well as peripheral blood. About this clone: Its target is not known.

RNA extraction and reverse transcription yielded cDNA as sequencing template. Profiling relied on immunoSEQ multiplex PCR, and the TCRdb table lists in-frame clones only, not all of them. The sample has about 150,000 clones; about three fifths are singletons. Sample: CD4+ T cells sorted from blood, taken at week 0. The receptor was derived from a human donor with alopecia areata.

In DNA form, the CDR3 reads TGTGCCAGCAGACAGATCGATATGAACACTGAAGCTTTCTTT. Translation: CASRQIDMNTEAFF. The chain combines TRBV2 with TRBJ1-1, with no clear D. This CDR3 has 14 residues. V was trimmed by 6 bases and J by 0 bases, leaving 11 bases between them. From germline, CDR1 is SNHLY and CDR2 FYNNEI. The variable domain in full, with the rest retrieved from reference TRBV2 and TRBJ1-1, is EPEVTQTPSHQVTQMGQEVILRCVPISNHLYFYWYRQILGQKVEFLVSFYNNEISEKSEIFDDQFSVERPDGSNFTLKIRSTKLEDSAMYFCASRQIDMNTEAFFGQGTRLTVV.